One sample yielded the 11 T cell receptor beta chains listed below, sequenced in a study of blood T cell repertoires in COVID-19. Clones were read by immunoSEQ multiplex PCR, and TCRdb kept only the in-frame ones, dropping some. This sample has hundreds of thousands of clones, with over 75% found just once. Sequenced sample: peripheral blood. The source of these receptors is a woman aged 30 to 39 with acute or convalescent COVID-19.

CDR3 nucleotides: TGTGCCAGCAGCTTAGCCCTGGGGCTAGCGGGAGACAATGAGCAGTTCTTC. Protein product: CASSLALGLAGDNEQFF. This chain links TRBV11-3 with TRBJ2-1; 10 bases map to TRBD2. This CDR3 comprises 17 residues. V dropped 1 base and J dropped 5; count of bases not matched to a gene: 8. Germline V lookup: CDR1 SGHNT, CDR2 YENEEA.

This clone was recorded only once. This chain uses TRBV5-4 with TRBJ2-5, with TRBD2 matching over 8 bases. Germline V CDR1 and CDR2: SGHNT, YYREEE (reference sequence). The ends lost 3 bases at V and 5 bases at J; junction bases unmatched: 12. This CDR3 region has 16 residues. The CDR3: CASSSPLSGGAETQYF. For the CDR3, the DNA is TGTGCCAGCAGCTCCCCGTTGTCGGGAGGGGCGGAGACCCAGTACTTC.

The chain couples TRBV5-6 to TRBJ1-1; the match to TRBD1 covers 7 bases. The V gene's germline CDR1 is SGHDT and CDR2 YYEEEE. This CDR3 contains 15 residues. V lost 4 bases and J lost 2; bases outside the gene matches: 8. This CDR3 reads CASSRYRGLNTEAFF. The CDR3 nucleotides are TGTGCCAGCAGCCGGTACAGGGGACTCAACACTGAAGCTTTCTTT.

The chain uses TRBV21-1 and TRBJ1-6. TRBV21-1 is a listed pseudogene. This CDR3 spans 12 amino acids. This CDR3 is CASSAKLSPLHF. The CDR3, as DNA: TGTGCCAGCAGCGCCAAACTTTCACCCCTCCACTTT.

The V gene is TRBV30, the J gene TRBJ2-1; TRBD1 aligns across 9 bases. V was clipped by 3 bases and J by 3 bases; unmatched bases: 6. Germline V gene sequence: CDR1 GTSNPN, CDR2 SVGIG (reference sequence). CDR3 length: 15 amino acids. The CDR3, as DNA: TGTGCCTGGAGAAAGAGGACAGGGGTCTACAATGAGCAGTTCTTC. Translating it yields CAWRKRTGVYNEQFF.

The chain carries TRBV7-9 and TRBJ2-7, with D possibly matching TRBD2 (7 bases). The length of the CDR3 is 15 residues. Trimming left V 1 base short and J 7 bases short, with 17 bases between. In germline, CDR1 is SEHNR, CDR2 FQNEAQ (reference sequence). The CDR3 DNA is TGTGCCAGCAGCTTAGTGCTTGCGGGGGCTGGGGAGCAGTACTTC. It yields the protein CASSLVLAGAGEQYF.

CDR3 amino acids: CASTTGFGYTF. CDR3 in DNA: TGCGCCAGCACCACAGGGTTTGGCTACACCTTC. The V and J genes are TRBV5-1 and TRBJ1-2; D is possibly TRBD1 (6 bases). There are 11 residues in the CDR3. With 6 bases removed from V and 7 bases from J, the gap between germline ends came to 10 bases. CDR1 and CDR2 (germline): SGHRS, YFSETQ.

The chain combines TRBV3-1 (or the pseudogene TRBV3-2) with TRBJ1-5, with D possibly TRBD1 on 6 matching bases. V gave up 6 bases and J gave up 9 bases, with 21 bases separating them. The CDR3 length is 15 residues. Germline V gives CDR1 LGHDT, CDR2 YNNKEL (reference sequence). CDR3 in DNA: TGTGCCAGCAGGAGTAGCGGGGGCCCCGTTGGGCCCCAGCATTTT. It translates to CASRSSGGPVGPQHF.

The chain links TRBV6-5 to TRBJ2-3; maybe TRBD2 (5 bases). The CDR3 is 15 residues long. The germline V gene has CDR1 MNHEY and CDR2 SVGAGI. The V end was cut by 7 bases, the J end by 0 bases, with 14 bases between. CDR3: CASIPQTGSTDTQYF. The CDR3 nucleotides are TGTGCCAGCATCCCTCAGACGGGGAGCACAGATACGCAGTATTTT.

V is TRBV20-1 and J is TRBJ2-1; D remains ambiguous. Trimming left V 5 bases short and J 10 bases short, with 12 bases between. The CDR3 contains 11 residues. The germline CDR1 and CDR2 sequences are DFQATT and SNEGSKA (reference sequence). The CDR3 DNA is TGCAGTGCTTCTAGATTCGGGGAGCAGTTCTTC. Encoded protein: CSASRFGEQFF.

CDR3: CASSMAGGRTDTQYF. Here the CDR3 DNA reads TGTGCCAGTAGTATGGCAGGGGGCAGAACAGATACGCAGTATTTT. The V and J genes are TRBV19 and TRBJ2-3; TRBD1 matches at 8 bases. V dropped 3 bases and J dropped 3; count of bases not matched to a gene: 5. The CDR3 totals 15 residues. Germline lookup yields CDR1 LNHDA and CDR2 SQIVND (reference sequence). Combining the CDR3 with reference TRBV19 and TRBJ2-3 gives the whole variable domain DGGITQSPKYLFRKEGQNVTLSCEQNLNHDAMYWYRQDPGQGLRLIYYSQIVNDFQKGDIAEGYSVSREKKESFPLTVTSAQKNPTAFYLCASSMAGGRTDTQYFGPGTRLTVL.